This T cell receptor beta chain was retrieved from a study of T cell repertoires in cytomegalovirus infection. Study in general: Use of recently identified HLA-C-restricted and well-studied HLA-B-restricted CMV epitopes was part of the study. Both CMV infection and a matching HLA type were indicated by public TCR beta signatures. Study observations and caveats: HLA-C-restricted CMV clonotypes gave the most frequent clonotype in two of eight donors. Totalled public TCR beta family frequency picked out people who carried CMV plus the relevant HLA.

On this clonotype: Its antigen is as yet unknown.

TCRdb fed the reads into MiXCR, producing one record per CDR3 protein. This sample has roughly 860,000 distinct CDR3 sequences, with roughly 33% found just once. The CDR3 is 19 residues long. J lost 2 bases, V lost 3 bases, and 20 bases had no gene match. Germline V gene sequence: CDR1 SGHDT, CDR2 YYEEEE. J is TRBJ2-7 and V is TRBV5-6; 7 bases are a match to TRBD1. The origin of this receptor is a human donor in good health (CMV status not recorded). Some clones in this sample may be carry-over from other donors' samples. Sequenced here: cultured CD8+ T cells from PBMCs, sampled from culture after CMV antigen stimulation. The CDR3 bases are TGTGCCAGCAGCTCGACCATTTTTCGGACAGGAGAAACTGCCTACGAGCAGTACTTC. Protein: CASSSTIFRTGETAYEQYF.